This TCR beta chain derives from a study of identical twins. General study findings and limits: Zero-insertion analyses could be partly confounded by invariant MAIT and iNKT cells. Insertions were reduced in abundant cord blood beta clonotypes but not in memory repertoires.

A word on this clonotype: Antigen specificity is unknown. A single base separates this from a much larger clone, so it may be a read error.

The germline gives CDR1 MNHNS, CDR2 SASEGT. This CDR3 has 15 amino acids. Carrying unique molecular identifiers, the cDNA also gained a universal primer site through template switching. Via MiXCR, TCRdb re-called the 5' RACE reads, giving one row per CDR3 protein. Altogether fewer than 350,000 distinct CDR3 sequences are present, roughly 8.6% being singletons, with the ten largest covering approximately 2%. Separately, the same data were catalogued under a study of yellow fever vaccine responses in identical twins. That source adds: The authors reported partly convergent, partly personalized vaccine responses in identical twins.

The clonotype originates from a woman under 30 in good health. Sequencing input: memory (CD45RO+) T cells sorted from blood. The chain joins TRBV6-1 to TRBJ2-3, with TRBD2 matching over 9 bases. The CDR3 DNA sequence: TGTGCCAGCAGTGAAGATCCAGCGGGGGGAGATATGCAGTATTTT. This sequence encodes CASSEDPAGGDMQYF.